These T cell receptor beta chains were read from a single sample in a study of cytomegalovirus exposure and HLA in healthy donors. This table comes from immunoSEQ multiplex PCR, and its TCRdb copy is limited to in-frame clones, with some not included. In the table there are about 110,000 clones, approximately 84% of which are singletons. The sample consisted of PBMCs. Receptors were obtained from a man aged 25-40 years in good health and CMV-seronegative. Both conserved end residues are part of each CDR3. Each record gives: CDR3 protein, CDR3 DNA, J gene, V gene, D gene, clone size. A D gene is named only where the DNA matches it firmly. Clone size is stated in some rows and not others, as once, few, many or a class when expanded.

cdr3_aa: CASSGRGRGETQYF
cdr3_nt: TGTGCCAGCAGTGGCAGGGGACGAGGAGAGACCCAGTACTTC
j_call: TRBJ2-5
v_call: TRBV6-1
d_call: -
clone_size: -

cdr3_aa: CASSHQDSHEQYF
cdr3_nt: TGTGCCAGCAGCCACCAAGACTCCCACGAGCAGTACTTC
j_call: TRBJ2-7
v_call: TRBV16
d_call: -
clone_size: -

cdr3_aa: CASSYSKGDNGYGYTF
cdr3_nt: TGTGCCAGCAGTTACTCGAAGGGGGACAACGGCTATGGCTACACCTTC
j_call: TRBJ1-2
v_call: TRBV6-5
d_call: -
clone_size: -

cdr3_aa: CASRGQGSTGELFF
cdr3_nt: TGTGCCAGCAGGGGACAGGGCTCCACCGGGGAGCTGTTTTTT
j_call: TRBJ2-2
v_call: TRBV2
d_call: TRBD1
clone_size: -

cdr3_aa: CASSQITGAEAFF
cdr3_nt: TGTGCCAGCAGCCAAATCACAGGGGCTGAAGCTTTCTTT
j_call: TRBJ1-1
v_call: TRBV9
d_call: TRBD1
clone_size: few

cdr3_aa: CASSQDWGQMNTEAFF
cdr3_nt: TGTGCCAGCAGCCAAGATTGGGGACAGATGAACACTGAAGCTTTCTTT
j_call: TRBJ1-1
v_call: TRBV14
d_call: TRBD1
clone_size: once

cdr3_aa: CASSLKGEQYF
cdr3_nt: TGTGCCAGCAGCTTGAAGGGGGAGCAGTACTTC
j_call: TRBJ2-7
v_call: TRBV5-5
d_call: -
clone_size: -

cdr3_aa: CATFRGGRSYEQYF
cdr3_nt: TGTGCCACCTTCCGGGGGGGCCGGTCCTACGAGCAGTACTTC
j_call: TRBJ2-7
v_call: TRBV6-6
d_call: TRBD2
clone_size: -

cdr3_aa: CASSSDLRQGGELFF
cdr3_nt: TGCGCCAGCAGCTCCGACTTAAGACAGGGAGGGGAGCTGTTTTTT
j_call: TRBJ2-2
v_call: TRBV5-1
d_call: TRBD1
clone_size: -

cdr3_aa: CATTLARNTEAFF
cdr3_nt: TGTGCCACCACGTTGGCAAGGAACACTGAAGCTTTCTTT
j_call: TRBJ1-1
v_call: TRBV6-1
d_call: -
clone_size: -

cdr3_aa: CASSLCLFF
cdr3_nt: TGTGCCAGCAGTTTATGCCTGTTCTTC
j_call: TRBJ2-1
v_call: TRBV28
d_call: -
clone_size: -

cdr3_aa: CASSYGLSSTDTQYF
cdr3_nt: TGTGCCAGCAGTTACGGACTTTCTAGCACAGATACGCAGTATTTT
j_call: TRBJ2-3
v_call: TRBV6-5
d_call: -
clone_size: once

cdr3_aa: CSVVAADTDTQYF
cdr3_nt: TGCAGCGTTGTGGCAGCGGACACAGATACGCAGTATTTT
j_call: TRBJ2-3
v_call: TRBV29-1
d_call: -
clone_size: -

cdr3_aa: CASSFRGNYGYTF
cdr3_nt: TGTGCCAGCAGTTTTCGCGGGAACTATGGCTACACCTTC
j_call: TRBJ1-2
v_call: TRBV28
d_call: -
clone_size: -

cdr3_aa: CSAHTDTQYF
cdr3_nt: TGCAGTGCTCACACAGATACGCAGTATTTT
j_call: TRBJ2-3
v_call: TRBV20-1
d_call: -
clone_size: -

cdr3_aa: CASSQGDRVGNQPQHF
cdr3_nt: TGCGCCAGCAGCCAAGGGGACAGGGTAGGGAATCAGCCCCAGCATTTT
j_call: TRBJ1-5
v_call: TRBV4-1
d_call: TRBD1
clone_size: -

cdr3_aa: CASSEQRGGNEQFF
cdr3_nt: TGCGCCAGCAGTGAACAGCGGGGGGGCAATGAGCAGTTCTTC
j_call: TRBJ2-1
v_call: TRBV10-1
d_call: TRBD2
clone_size: once

cdr3_aa: CASSPGQPLGNTIYF
cdr3_nt: TGTGCCAGCTCACCGGGGCAACCACTAGGAAACACCATATATTTT
j_call: TRBJ1-3
v_call: TRBV18
d_call: -
clone_size: -

cdr3_aa: CASSRRGDTIYF
cdr3_nt: TGTGCCAGCAGCCGGCGGGGGGACACCATATATTTT
j_call: TRBJ1-3
v_call: TRBV25-1
d_call: -
clone_size: -

cdr3_aa: CASSLTGQTNTGELFF
cdr3_nt: TGCGCCAGCAGTTTAACGGGACAGACGAACACCGGGGAGCTGTTTTTT
j_call: TRBJ2-2
v_call: TRBV5-1
d_call: TRBD1
clone_size: once

cdr3_aa: CASSQGQGGYEQYF
cdr3_nt: TGTGCCAGCAGCCAGGGACAGGGGGGCTACGAGCAGTACTTC
j_call: TRBJ2-7
v_call: TRBV11-2
d_call: TRBD1
clone_size: -

cdr3_aa: CASKGTGGQTQYF
cdr3_nt: TGTGCCAGCAAAGGGACAGGCGGGCAGACCCAGTACTTC
j_call: TRBJ2-5
v_call: TRBV2
d_call: TRBD1
clone_size: -

cdr3_aa: CASSADRVSTDTQYF
cdr3_nt: TGTGCCAGCAGCGCGGACAGAGTTAGCACAGATACGCAGTATTTT
j_call: TRBJ2-3
v_call: TRBV11-2
d_call: -
clone_size: -

cdr3_aa: CASSPIAGATKYSNQPQHF
cdr3_nt: TGCGCCAGCAGCCCTATCGCGGGAGCTACTAAGTATAGCAATCAGCCCCAGCATTTT
j_call: TRBJ1-5
v_call: TRBV4-1
d_call: -
clone_size: -

cdr3_aa: CASSLGGGGSTQYF
cdr3_nt: TGTGCCAGCAGTTTGGGAGGGGGGGGCTCGACGCAGTATTTT
j_call: TRBJ2-3
v_call: TRBV28
d_call: -
clone_size: -

cdr3_aa: CASSPSGADNEQFF
cdr3_nt: TGTGCCAGCAGCCCCAGCGGCGCAGACAATGAGCAGTTCTTC
j_call: TRBJ2-1
v_call: TRBV9
d_call: -
clone_size: -

cdr3_aa: CASSPGTGNQPQHF
cdr3_nt: TGTGCCAGCTCACCAGGGACAGGCAATCAGCCCCAGCATTTT
j_call: TRBJ1-5
v_call: TRBV18
d_call: TRBD1
clone_size: -

cdr3_aa: CASSPGSGNTIYF
cdr3_nt: TGTGCCAGCAGCCCCGGCTCTGGAAACACCATATATTTT
j_call: TRBJ1-3
v_call: TRBV9
d_call: -
clone_size: -

cdr3_aa: CASLTGQGQYF
cdr3_nt: TGTGCCAGCTTGACCGGACAGGGACAGTACTTC
j_call: TRBJ2-7
v_call: TRBV2
d_call: TRBD1
clone_size: -

cdr3_aa: CASSHPSSGSETQYF
cdr3_nt: TGCGCCAGCAGCCACCCGAGTAGCGGTTCAGAGACCCAGTACTTC
j_call: TRBJ2-5
v_call: TRBV4-1
d_call: -
clone_size: -

cdr3_aa: CASNKVAGYEKLFF
cdr3_nt: TGCGCCAGCAATAAAGTGGCCGGGTACGAAAAACTGTTTTTT
j_call: TRBJ1-4
v_call: TRBV4-1
d_call: -
clone_size: -

cdr3_aa: CASSPPGLAYEQYF
cdr3_nt: TGTGCCAGCAGTCCCCCGGGACTAGCCTACGAGCAGTACTTC
j_call: TRBJ2-7
v_call: TRBV28
d_call: TRBD2
clone_size: -

cdr3_aa: CASSPLVCSGGEDTQYF
cdr3_nt: TGCGCCAGCAGCCCCCTCGTCTGTAGCGGGGGGGAGGATACGCAGTATTTT
j_call: TRBJ2-3
v_call: TRBV5-1
d_call: TRBD2
clone_size: -

cdr3_aa: CASTLRGGISDTQYF
cdr3_nt: TGTGCCAGCACCCTCCGCGGGGGAATCTCAGATACGCAGTATTTT
j_call: TRBJ2-3
v_call: TRBV6-5
d_call: TRBD2
clone_size: once

cdr3_aa: CASSIDRVGEKLFF
cdr3_nt: TGTGCCAGTAGTATTGACAGGGTGGGTGAAAAACTGTTTTTT
j_call: TRBJ1-4
v_call: TRBV19
d_call: TRBD1
clone_size: -

cdr3_aa: CASSFDTQYF
cdr3_nt: TGTGCCAGCTCCTTCGATACGCAGTATTTT
j_call: TRBJ2-3
v_call: TRBV6-1
d_call: -
clone_size: -